The sequence of this T cell receptor beta chain was determined in a study of T cell repertoires in cytomegalovirus infection. Overall study context: Carrying CMV and the relevant HLA type showed in public TCR beta signatures.

A word on this clonotype: Its antigen is not known.

Study-wide points: The ex vivo response showed dominance by HLA-C-restricted CMV-specific TCR beta clonotypes. Carriers of CMV plus the relevant HLA were identified by cumulative public TCR beta family frequency.

TCRdb reprocessed the reads with MiXCR, giving one entry per CDR3 protein. The sample lists roughly 500,000 distinct CDR3 sequences; 30% to 40% were seen once. This clonotype was sampled from a human donor in good health (CMV status not recorded). Some clones in this sample may be carry-over from other donors' samples. Specimen: cultured PBMCs, collected from culture after CMV antigen stimulation.

CDR3 nucleotide sequence: TGCAGTGCTAGAGATACGGTGGAGGAGCAGTACTTC. Residues: CSARDTVEEQYF. This chain links TRBV20-1 with TRBJ2-7; D call uncertain. The length of the CDR3 is 12 residues. Germline-derived CDR1 and CDR2 are DFQATT and SNEGSKA (reference sequence). Trimming removed 0 bases at V and 7 bases at J, with 10 bases between.